This TCR beta chain was identified in a study of cytomegalovirus exposure and HLA in healthy donors. General observations from the study: In an earlier analysis, most TCR beta V segments were productive about 87% or about 30% of the time. An apparent linkage of common viral pathogens to several of the most significant clusters emerged in a later analysis.

CDR3 length: 13 amino acids. Trimming removed 6 bases at V and 4 bases at J, with 12 bases between. Germline V lookup: CDR1 MNHNS, CDR2 SASEGT. Vbeta (60) and Jbeta (13) primers were used in the PCR. TCRdb's copy holds only in-frame clones and misses some; the assay was immunoSEQ multiplex PCR. The sample has about 110,000 clones, more than 75% seen once. In its sample, this clone was seen a few times. What it binds is unknown. The chain employs TRBV6-1 and TRBJ1-1; D may be TRBD1 (6 bases). The sample consisted of PBMCs. The source is a man aged 35 to 55 in good health and CMV-seronegative. This CDR3 is CASSFGQITEAFF. The CDR3 region has the DNA TGTGCCAGCAGCTTCGGACAGATCACTGAAGCTTTCTTT.